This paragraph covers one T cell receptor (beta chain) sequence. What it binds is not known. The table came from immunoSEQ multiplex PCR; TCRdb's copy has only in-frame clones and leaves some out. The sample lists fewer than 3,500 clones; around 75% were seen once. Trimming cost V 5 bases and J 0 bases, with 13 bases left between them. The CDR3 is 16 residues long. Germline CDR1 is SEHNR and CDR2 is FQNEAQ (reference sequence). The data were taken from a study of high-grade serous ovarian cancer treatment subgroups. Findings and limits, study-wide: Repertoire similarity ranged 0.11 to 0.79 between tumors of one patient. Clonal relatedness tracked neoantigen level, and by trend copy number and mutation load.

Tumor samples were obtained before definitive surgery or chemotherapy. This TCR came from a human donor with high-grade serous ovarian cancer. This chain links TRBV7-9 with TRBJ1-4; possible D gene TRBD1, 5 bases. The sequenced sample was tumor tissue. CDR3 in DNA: TGTGCCAGCAGCCCCGGGGGGGGTGCAACTAATGAAAAACTGTTTTTT. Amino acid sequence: CASSPGGGATNEKLFF.